Listed below are T cell receptor beta chains from one sample, sequenced in a study of blood T cells in healthy people across ages. TCRdb re-called the 5' RACE reads with MiXCR, one entry per CDR3 protein. The sample lists about 1 million distinct CDR3 sequences, around 25% occurring once. These data were also reused for a study on T cells of mothers and their children.

The sequenced sample was blood. These receptors originate from a girl aged 2 to 10 in good health. Each CDR3 is given with its conserved first and last residue. The order of the fields is D gene, CDR3 length, V gene, clone size, J gene, CDR3 protein, CDR3 DNA. A D gene is named only where the DNA matches it firmly. Size values are once, few and many counts, or a class for expanded clones, and some rows have none.

-	14	TRBV12-3/TRBV12-4	few	TRBJ1-2	CASSLSHRPHGYTF	TGTGCCAGCAGCCTATCCCACAGGCCCCATGGCTACACCTTC
TRBD1	12	TRBV13	-	TRBJ1-1	CASSGTVTEAFF	TGTGCCAGCAGCGGGACAGTCACTGAAGCTTTCTTT
-	15	TRBV12-3/TRBV12-4	-	TRBJ2-1	CASRGGGSSYNEQFF	TGTGCCAGCAGGGGTGGGGGAAGCTCCTACAATGAGCAGTTCTTC
-	13	TRBV27	-	TRBJ2-7	CASSSGPGYEQYF	TGTGCCAGCAGTTCGGGACCAGGCTACGAGCAGTACTTC
-	15	TRBV7-9	few	TRBJ2-1	CASSLILDYSNEQFF	TGTGCCAGCAGCTTAATACTGGACTATAGCAATGAGCAGTTCTTC
-	16	TRBV3-1	-	TRBJ2-7	CASSPWSPGSSYEQYF	TGTGCCAGCAGCCCCTGGAGTCCGGGGTCCTCCTACGAGCAGTACTTC
-	18	TRBV3-1	once	TRBJ2-2	CASSPTERLASNTGELFF	TGTGCCAGCAGCCCCACCGAGCGGCTAGCGTCCAACACCGGGGAGCTGTTTTTT
-	17	TRBV4-2	-	TRBJ2-7	CASSHDPRGGDSYEQYF	TGTGCCAGCAGCCACGATCCGAGGGGTGGGGATTCCTACGAGCAGTACTTC
-	12	TRBV20-1	few	TRBJ1-2	CSARGVEYGYTF	TGCAGTGCTAGAGGGGTGGAGTATGGCTACACCTTC
TRBD1	14	TRBV20-1	-	TRBJ2-4	CSAPPGQVRNTQYF	TGCAGTGCTCCCCCCGGACAGGTCCGAAACACTCAGTACTTC
-	15	TRBV5-1	few	TRBJ1-2	CASSTGGRANYGYTF	TGCGCCAGCAGCACCGGCGGGAGAGCTAACTATGGCTACACCTTC
-	15	TRBV4-3	few	TRBJ1-1	CASSQDLGMGTEAFF	TGCGCCAGCAGCCAAGACCTGGGGATGGGGACTGAAGCTTTCTTT
-	15	TRBV9	-	TRBJ2-4	CASSVEAMSEGIQYF	TGTGCCAGCAGCGTAGAAGCGATGTCGGAGGGAATTCAGTACTTC
-	15	TRBV5-1	many	TRBJ2-2	CASSLVGGNTGELFF	TGTGCCAGCAGCTTAGTCGGGGGTAACACCGGGGAGCTGTTTTTT
TRBD2	15	TRBV5-6	few	TRBJ2-7	CASSRLAGERYEQYF	TGTGCCAGCAGCCGACTAGCGGGAGAAAGGTACGAGCAGTACTTC
-	15	TRBV3-1	-	TRBJ2-5	CASSLFGTPGETQYF	TGTGCCAGCAGCCTCTTCGGGACCCCGGGGGAGACCCAGTACTTC
TRBD1	18	TRBV6-2/TRBV6-3	few	TRBJ1-1	CASSPGIRDRGPSGEAFF	TGTGCCAGCAGTCCAGGTATCCGGGACAGGGGACCCTCGGGGGAAGCTTTCTTT
TRBD1	15	TRBV11-2	-	TRBJ1-4	CASSPGTGGGEKLFF	TGTGCCAGCAGCCCCGGGACAGGGGGCGGAGAAAAACTGTTTTTT
TRBD2	17	TRBV7-3	-	TRBJ2-1	CASRPRASGSLNNEQFF	TGTGCCAGCAGACCTAGGGCTAGCGGGAGCTTGAATAATGAGCAGTTCTTC
-	13	TRBV27	-	TRBJ2-5	CASSPSYRETQYF	TGTGCCAGCAGTCCCAGTTATCGAGAGACCCAGTACTTC
TRBD1	17	TRBV4-1	-	TRBJ2-4	CASSQYYLGQGRNIQYF	TGCGCCAGCAGCCAATACTACTTGGGACAGGGAAGGAACATTCAGTACTTC
-	13	TRBV6-6	few	TRBJ1-1	CASSEIMNTEAFF	TGTGCCAGCAGCGAAATAATGAACACTGAAGCTTTCTTT
TRBD2	16	TRBV2	few	TRBJ2-3	CASSEMASGNTDTQYF	TGTGCCAGCAGTGAGATGGCTAGCGGGAACACAGATACGCAGTATTTT
TRBD1	18	TRBV24-1	-	TRBJ2-2	CALKRTGSAGQGGGELFF	TGTGCCCTCAAACGAACGGGATCCGCGGGACAGGGAGGCGGGGAGCTGTTTTTT
-	11	TRBV27	few	TRBJ1-1	CASSSKIEAFF	TGTGCCAGCAGTTCCAAGATTGAAGCTTTCTTT
TRBD1	16	TRBV7-3	few	TRBJ1-1	CASSPEAWDRNTEAFF	TGTGCCAGCAGCCCCGAAGCCTGGGACAGGAACACTGAAGCTTTCTTT
-	12	TRBV25-1	few	TRBJ1-1	CASSDRSTEAFF	TGTGCCAGCAGTGACAGGAGCACTGAAGCTTTCTTT
-	12	TRBV20-1	-	TRBJ1-2	CSARNQGYGYTF	TGCAGTGCTAGAAATCAAGGCTATGGCTACACCTTC
-	15	TRBV29-1	-	TRBJ2-7	CSVKADGSFYYEQYF	TGCAGCGTAAAAGCGGACGGGTCTTTCTACTACGAGCAGTACTTC
-	15	TRBV7-9	-	TRBJ2-3	CASSLARTSTDTQYF	TGTGCCAGCAGCTTAGCGCGGACTTCCACAGATACGCAGTATTTT
-	15	TRBV6-1	-	TRBJ2-7	CASLLGGQGVYEQYF	TGTGCCAGCCTCCTGGGGGGGCAGGGAGTCTACGAGCAGTACTTC
-	14	TRBV28	few	TRBJ2-3	CASRSDPGTDTQYF	TGTGCCAGCAGGAGCGACCCAGGCACAGATACGCAGTATTTT
-	12	TRBV29-1	-	TRBJ1-2	CSVEGGRDGYTF	TGCAGCGTTGAGGGGGGTAGGGATGGCTACACCTTC
-	13	TRBV20-1	-	TRBJ2-7	CSAGRALAGEQYF	TGCAGTGCCGGACGAGCCCTGGCTGGGGAGCAGTACTTC
-	14	TRBV29-1	-	TRBJ2-3	CSVQSLLGADTQYF	TGCAGCGTACAGTCCCTACTGGGGGCAGATACGCAGTATTTT
TRBD2	15	TRBV7-9	-	TRBJ2-1	CASISSGLVLHEQFF	TGTGCCAGCATTTCTTCGGGACTAGTGCTCCATGAGCAGTTCTTC
TRBD1	14	TRBV2	few	TRBJ2-1	CASSMQGAGNEQFF	TGTGCCAGCAGTATGCAGGGGGCGGGGAATGAGCAGTTCTTC
-	13	TRBV29-1	-	TRBJ2-4	CSVEGSLGDIQYF	TGCAGCGTTGAAGGTTCTCTGGGGGACATTCAGTACTTC
TRBD1	18	TRBV6-5	-	TRBJ1-2	CASSYSNERTGDDYGYTF	TGTGCCAGCAGTTACTCGAATGAGCGGACAGGGGATGACTATGGCTACACCTTC
-	13	TRBV29-1	few	TRBJ2-7	CSVVDTPNYEQYF	TGCAGCGTAGTAGACACCCCAAACTACGAGCAGTACTTC
-	13	TRBV2	-	TRBJ2-7	CASSVRPRGEQYF	TGTGCCAGCAGTGTGCGGCCACGCGGGGAGCAGTACTTC